The 14 T cell receptor beta chains below all came from one sample that was sequenced in a study of blood T cell repertoires in COVID-19 (dated by TCRdb to about 2020). The library was generated by the immunoSEQ multiplex PCR assay. This immuneACCESS table, as held by TCRdb, lists in-frame sequences with V and J called but not all clones. Of the missing ones, under half trace to an unresolved V gene in checked studies; the others have no known cause. This sample has more than 65,000 clones in its table, and 70% to 85% of those were observed once. Approximately 10% of the sample belongs to the ten largest clones. The sequenced material came from peripheral blood. Every receptor here comes from a woman between 50 and 59 years old with acute or convalescent COVID-19.

J is TRBJ1-3 and V is TRBV13; 9 bases align to TRBD1. This CDR3 contains 19 residues. Germline CDR1 and CDR2: PRHDT and FYEKMQ (reference sequence). V was clipped by 1 base and J by 1 base; unmatched bases: 11. The CDR3 DNA is TGTGCCAGCAGCTTAGAGGTTGTGGGACAGGGACGATCTGGAAACACCATATATTTT. This sequence encodes CASSLEVVGQGRSGNTIYF. The full variable domain, with the rest looked up from reference TRBV13 and TRBJ1-3, is AAGVIQSPRHLIKEKRETATLKCYPIPRHDTVYWYQQGPGQDPQFLISFYEKMQSDKGSIPDRFSAQQFSDYHSELNMSSLELGDSALYFCASSLEVVGQGRSGNTIYFGEGSWLTVV.

In DNA, the CDR3 is TGTGCCAGCAGCCAAGCCCGGGAATCCCCGCACGATACGCAGTATTTT. Its protein product is CASSQARESPHDTQYF. The chain uses TRBV3-1 (or the pseudogene TRBV3-2) and TRBJ2-3; D might be TRBD2 (5 bases). This CDR3 is built from 16 residues. Per the germline V gene, CDR1 is LGHDT and CDR2 is YNNKEL (reference sequence). Trimming removed 1 base from V and 6 bases from J, with 17 bases in between.

The genes are TRBV3-1 (or the pseudogene TRBV3-2) and TRBJ2-6; TRBD1 agrees at 7 bases. The CDR3 extends over 17 amino acids. With V trimmed by 1 base and J by 2 bases, 5 bases remained unmatched. The V gene's germline CDR1 is LGHDT and CDR2 YNNKEL (reference sequence). CDR3 in DNA: TGTGCCAGCAGCCAAGTTGGGACAGTAACTGGGGCCAACGTCCTGACTTTC. The encoded protein is CASSQVGTVTGANVLTF.

The J gene is TRBJ2-5, the V gene TRBV5-1; 14 nucleotides agree with TRBD2. Losses at the gene ends were 4 bases for V and 2 bases for J; bases not matched to a gene: 7. The CDR3 contains 17 residues. From germline, CDR1 is SGHRS and CDR2 YFSETQ. The DNA of the CDR3 is TGCGCCAGCAGCCGAGACGGACTAGCGGGGGGACAAGAGACCCAGTACTTC. This codes for CASSRDGLAGGQETQYF. Filled out from reference TRBV5-1 and TRBJ2-5, the complete variable domain reads KAGVTQTPRYLIKTRGQQVTLSCSPISGHRSVSWYQQTPGQGLQFLFEYFSETQRNKGNFPGRFSGRQFSNSRSEMNVSTLELGDSALYLCASSRDGLAGGQETQYFGPGTRLLVL.

This chain uses TRBV6-5 with TRBJ1-1; 8 bases align to TRBD1. From germline, CDR1 is MNHEY and CDR2 SVGAGI. The V and J ends lost 6 bases and 6 bases, in that order; junction bases with no gene match: 9. CDR3 size: 14 residues. This CDR3 is CASRRTGRVAEAFF. Here the CDR3 DNA reads TGTGCCAGCAGACGGACAGGGAGGGTCGCTGAAGCTTTCTTT.

The chain has TRBV6-5 and TRBJ2-1, with a tentative D call TRBD1 (6 bases). The CDR3 covers 15 residues. V lost 0 bases, J lost 6 bases, and 12 bases lay in between. Germline CDR1 is MNHEY and CDR2 is SVGAGI. The CDR3 loop reads CASSYSAGDTNEQFF. DNA for the CDR3: TGTGCCAGCAGTTACTCGGCAGGGGACACCAATGAGCAGTTCTTC.

The chain carries TRBV18 and TRBJ1-1, with a tentative D call TRBD1 (5 bases). The V gene lost 3 bases and the J gene lost 0 bases, with 11 bases spanning the gap. This CDR3 has 15 amino acids. Germline CDR1 and CDR2: KGHSH and LQKENI. The CDR3 nucleotides are TGTGCCAGCTCACCCTTGGGACTGGTGAACACTGAAGCTTTCTTT. Its protein product is CASSPLGLVNTEAFF.

V usage is TRBV11-2 and J usage is TRBJ2-7; the match to TRBD2 covers 8 bases. The CDR3 spans 15 residues. The germline V gene encodes CDR1 SGHAT and CDR2 FQNNGV. The V segment lost 0 bases and the J segment 3 bases; nucleotides outside the gene matches: 4. The CDR3 sequence is CASSLDSGTVYEQYF. CDR3 in DNA: TGTGCCAGCAGCTTAGATAGCGGGACGGTCTACGAGCAGTACTTC.

The chain couples TRBV3-1 (or the pseudogene TRBV3-2) to TRBJ2-7; D perhaps matches TRBD2 (6 bases). Trimming shortened V by 1 base and J by 4 bases, and 17 bases separated the two germline ends. Germline V lookup: CDR1 LGHDT, CDR2 YNNKEL (reference sequence). This CDR3 region has 16 residues. The CDR3 coding sequence is TGTGCCAGCAGCCAAGGTGCTTGGGGGGACCCGTACGAGCAGTACTTC. Its translation is CASSQGAWGDPYEQYF.

This sequence joins TRBV6-5 and TRBJ2-1; 8 nucleotides line up with TRBD2. Losses at the gene ends were 5 bases for V and 2 bases for J; bases not matched to a gene: 2. The CDR3 loop spans 14 amino acids. Germline CDR1 MNHEY, CDR2 SVGAGI. The CDR3 DNA reads as TGTGCCAGCAGTCGTAGCGGGGCCTACAATGAGCAGTTCTTC. Its translation is CASSRSGAYNEQFF.

This chain connects TRBV6-5 to TRBJ2-1; maybe TRBD1 (6 bases). CDR3 length: 15 amino acids. Germline values: CDR1 MNHEY, CDR2 SVGAGI. V was cut by 4 bases and J by 0 bases, with 10 bases left in between. CDR3 nucleotide sequence: TGTGCCAGCAGTTTTCGGACAGCCTCCTACAATGAGCAGTTCTTC. Its translation: CASSFRTASYNEQFF.

The CDR3 DNA sequence: TGTGCCAGCAGTTACTCGGAGGATGGCCAGCCCCAGCATTTT. Protein product: CASSYSEDGQPQHF. V usage is TRBV6-6 and J usage is TRBJ1-5; D gene uncertain. CDR3 length: 14 amino acids. Trimming removed 0 bases at V and 7 bases at J, with 10 bases between. The V gene's germline CDR1 is MNHNY and CDR2 SVGAGI (reference sequence).

This clone was recorded a few times. This chain links TRBV5-1 with TRBJ1-2; 10 nucleotides align to TRBD1. J gave up 4 bases and V 0 bases, and 3 bases lay outside the gene matches. Germline V gene data show CDR1 as SGHRS and CDR2 as YFSETQ. The CDR3 runs to 15 residues. Written as DNA, the CDR3 is TGCGCCAGCAGCTTGGAGGACAGGGGGATCTATGGCTACACCTTC. This codes for CASSLEDRGIYGYTF.

This clone showed up just once. The rearrangement uses TRBV19 and TRBJ2-3, with 15 bases identical to TRBD2. CDR1 LNHDA and CDR2 SQIVND come from the germline V gene (reference sequence). The CDR3 is 18 amino acids. After removal of 4 bases from V and 2 bases from J, the junction contained 7 bases not matched to a gene. In DNA form, the CDR3 reads TGTGCCAGTAGTACTGGACTAGCGGGAGGGCAGAACACAGATACGCAGTATTTT. Translating gives CASSTGLAGGQNTDTQYF.